The sequence of this T cell receptor beta chain was determined in a study of T cell responses to AZD1222 COVID-19 vaccine. Study-wide findings and caveats: Spike-specific TCR breadth and depth were elevated following two AZD1222 doses. There were mostly white British donors and more females than males, and clonal diversity was possibly underestimated.

Clones were sequenced by immunoSEQ multiplex PCR, and TCRdb holds only the in-frame ones, with some missing. Among more than 95,000 clones listed, 80% to 90% were seen once. The V and J ends lost 6 bases and 0 bases respectively, with 14 bases between them. The germline gives CDR1 MDHEN, CDR2 SYDVKM. The CDR3 length is 15 residues. This clone was detected a few times. Its antigen is undetermined. The TCR sequence derives from an adult in good health. The rearrangement links TRBV28 to TRBJ1-1; D not resolved. Sequenced material: peripheral blood, taken on day 0 of MenACWY control vaccination. CDR3 region: CASSLDLMLNTEAFF. The CDR3 nucleotides read TGTGCCAGCAGCCTAGACCTAATGCTGAACACTGAAGCTTTCTTT.